Reported below is one T cell receptor (beta chain). Antigen: not known. This table comes from immunoSEQ multiplex PCR, and its TCRdb copy is limited to in-frame clones, with some not included. The sample contains over 20,000 clones, roughly 84% of which appear only once. The data originate from a study of T cells in localized non-small cell lung cancer. Whole-study results and caveats: Adjacent lung had a median roughly 61 of the 100 largest tumor clones. Longer overall survival was seen with higher T cell density measured in blood. Highest T cell clonality was seen in uninvolved adjacent lung, surpassing that measured in tumor.

V lost 5 bases, J lost 4 bases, and 12 bases lay in between. CDR3 size: 15 residues. The germline CDR1 and CDR2 sequences are SEHNR and FQNEAQ (reference sequence). The sequencing used peripheral blood, collected before any cancer treatment. The chain carries TRBV7-9 and TRBJ1-6, with D possibly being TRBD1 (6 bases). This TCR was recovered from a male donor at least 60 years old with stage I squamous cell lung carcinoma. The CDR3 here is CASSADSPYNSPLHF. The CDR3 DNA reads as TGTGCCAGCAGCGCGGACAGCCCGTATAATTCACCCCTCCACTTT.